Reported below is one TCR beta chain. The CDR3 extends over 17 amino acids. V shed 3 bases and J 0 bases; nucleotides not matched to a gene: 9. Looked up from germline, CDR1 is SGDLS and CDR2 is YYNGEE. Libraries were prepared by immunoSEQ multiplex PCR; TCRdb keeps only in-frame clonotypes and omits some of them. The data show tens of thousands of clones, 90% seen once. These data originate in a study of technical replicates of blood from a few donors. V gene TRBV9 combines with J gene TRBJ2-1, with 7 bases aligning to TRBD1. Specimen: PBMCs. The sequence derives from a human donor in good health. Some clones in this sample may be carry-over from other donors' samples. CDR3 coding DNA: TGTGCCAGCAGCGACGGGACAGTTCGGCGCTCCTACAATGAGCAGTTCTTC. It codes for CASSDGTVRRSYNEQFF.